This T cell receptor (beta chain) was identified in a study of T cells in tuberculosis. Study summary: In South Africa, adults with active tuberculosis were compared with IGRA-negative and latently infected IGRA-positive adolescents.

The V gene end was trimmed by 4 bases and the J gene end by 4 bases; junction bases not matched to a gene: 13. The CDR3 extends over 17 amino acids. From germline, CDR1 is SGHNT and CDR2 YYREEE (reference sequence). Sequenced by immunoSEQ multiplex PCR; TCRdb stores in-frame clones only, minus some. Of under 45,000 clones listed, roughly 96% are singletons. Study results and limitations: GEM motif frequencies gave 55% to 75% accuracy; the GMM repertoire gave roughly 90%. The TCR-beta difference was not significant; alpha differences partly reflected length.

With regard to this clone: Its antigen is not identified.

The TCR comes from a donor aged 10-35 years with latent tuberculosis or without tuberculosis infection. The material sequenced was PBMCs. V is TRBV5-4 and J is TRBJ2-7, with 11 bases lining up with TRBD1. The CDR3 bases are TGTGCCAGCAGCCCTCCGTGGGACAGGGGGAAGAGGTACGAGCAGTACTTC. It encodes CASSPPWDRGKRYEQYF. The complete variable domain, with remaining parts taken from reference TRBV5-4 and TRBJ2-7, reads ETGVTQSPTHLIKTRGQQVTLRCSSQSGHNTVSWYQQALGQGPQFIFQYYREEENGRGNFPPRFSGLQFPNYSSELNVNALELDDSALYLCASSPPWDRGKRYEQYFGPGTRLTVT.